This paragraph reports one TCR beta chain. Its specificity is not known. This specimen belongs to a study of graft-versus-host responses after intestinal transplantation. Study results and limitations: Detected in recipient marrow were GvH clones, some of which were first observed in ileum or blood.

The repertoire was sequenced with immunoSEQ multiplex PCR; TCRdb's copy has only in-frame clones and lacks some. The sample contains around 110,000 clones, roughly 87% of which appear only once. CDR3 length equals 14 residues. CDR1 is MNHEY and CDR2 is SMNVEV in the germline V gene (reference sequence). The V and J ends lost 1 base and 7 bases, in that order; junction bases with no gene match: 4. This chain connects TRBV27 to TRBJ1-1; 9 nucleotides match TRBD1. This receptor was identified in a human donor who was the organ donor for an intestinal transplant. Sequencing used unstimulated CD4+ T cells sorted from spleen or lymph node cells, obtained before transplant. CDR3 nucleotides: TGTGCCAGCAGTTTATTAGGACAGGGGAATGAAGCTTTCTTT. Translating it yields CASSLLGQGNEAFF.